What follows is one T cell receptor (beta chain) and its context. The sample belongs to a study of post-analysis software for immune sequencing data. Unique molecular identifiers were built into the TCR beta cDNA libraries. TCRdb called the PCR reads again in MiXCR, with one record for every CDR3 protein. Among about 160,000 distinct CDR3 sequences listed, 35% to 40% were seen once. Germline-derived CDR1 and CDR2 are SEHNR and FQNEAQ (reference sequence). This CDR3 region has 18 residues. The sample in question was blood, obtained after autologous hematopoietic stem cell transplantation. The TCR was taken from a girl under 18 with multiple sclerosis. This sequence joins TRBV7-9 and TRBJ2-4; 8 bases fit TRBD1. The DNA end lines up better with TRBJ2-7; the J call may be wrong. The CDR3 loop is CASSSTSPLDRGVREQYF. The CDR3 bases are TGTGCCAGCAGCTCCACCTCCCCCCTCGACAGGGGAGTCCGCGAGCAGTACTTC.